This entry concerns a single T cell receptor (beta chain). Sequence at one end of the junction differs from germline and may be a read error. Methods used by the authors: Nucleated cell number was recorded as an estimate derived from reference gene primer amplification. Profiling relied on immunoSEQ multiplex PCR, and the TCRdb table lists in-frame clones only, not all of them. V, J and clone size derive from that table, while D and trimming were established from the DNA sequence. Of 200,000 to 250,000 clones detected, around 87% appear once; the ten largest clones hold more than 2.5%. These data originate in a study of blood T cell repertoires in COVID-19. Study background: The origin of the acute and convalescent COVID-19 samples was the United States, Italy and Spain. Sample material is recorded as cDNA or gDNA derived from T cells, B-cell-depleted T cells, or PBMCs.

The sequence was obtained from a man in his sixties with acute or convalescent COVID-19. Sequencing input: peripheral blood.

DNA of the CDR3: TGTGCCAGCAGGGAAGGACTAGCGGGGGCCTACAATGAGCAGTTCTTC. It translates to CASREGLAGAYNEQFF. V is TRBV2 and J is TRBJ2-1; TRBD2 agrees at 13 bases. Germline V gives CDR1 SNHLY, CDR2 FYNNEI. The CDR3 has 16 amino acids.